The next 22 T cell receptor beta chains were all read from a single sample in a study of blood T cell repertoires in COVID-19. Assay used: immunoSEQ multiplex PCR; TCRdb lists only in-frame clones, some missing. Here the sample spans approximately 170,000 clones, around 85% being singletons. Specimen: peripheral blood. The receptors originated from an elderly woman with COVID-19, enrolled during active disease.

This chain connects TRBV7-3 to TRBJ2-1; no clear D. Germline values: CDR1 SGHTA, CDR2 FQGTGA. Deletions cut 2 bases from V and 7 bases from J, with 12 bases between. The CDR3 totals 14 residues. The CDR3 bases are TGTGCCAGCAGCTTACCCGCCCTTAGAAATGAGCAGTTCTTC. It encodes CASSLPALRNEQFF.

The V gene is TRBV7-2, the J gene TRBJ2-1; the D gene is possibly TRBD1 (7 bases). Trimming took off 5 bases at V and 6 bases at J, with 17 bases between the two ends. The germline V gene has CDR1 SGHTA and CDR2 FQGNSA. CDR3 length: 15 amino acids. The CDR3 sequence is CASSLQFQGGNEQFF. The CDR3, as DNA: TGTGCCAGCAGCCTTCAGTTCCAGGGGGGCAATGAGCAGTTCTTC.

The V call is TRBV11-2, the J call TRBJ1-6; no clear D. CDR1 SGHAT and CDR2 FQNNGV come from the germline V gene. The CDR3 totals 13 residues. Trimming took 5 bases from V and 12 from J, leaving 14 bases between them. As DNA, the CDR3 is TGTGCCAGCAGCCATGCGGCCCGGATACCCCTCCACTTT. Translation: CASSHAARIPLHF.

This clone was counted between two and nine times. The V call is TRBV24-1, the J call TRBJ2-1, with a tentative D call TRBD2 (5 bases). The CDR3 is 15 residues long. Germline values: CDR1 KGHDR, CDR2 SFDVKD. V lost 3 bases and J lost 9, with 17 bases in between. The CDR3 DNA reads as TGTGCCACCAGTGATCGCACTAGGGATCTCGGTGAGCAGTTCTTC. Translated, it gives CATSDRTRDLGEQFF.

This chain uses TRBV7-2 with TRBJ2-7, with a possible D match to TRBD2 (5 bases). V lost 4 bases and J lost 9, with 22 bases in between. The CDR3 runs to 15 residues. The germline V gene encodes CDR1 SGHTA and CDR2 FQGNSA. CDR3 sequence reads: CASSSLGISSNGQYF. Written as DNA, the CDR3 is TGTGCCAGCAGCTCCCTTGGTATATCTAGCAACGGGCAGTACTTC. The complete variable domain, with remaining parts taken from reference TRBV7-2 and TRBJ2-7, reads GAGVSQSPSNKVTEKGKDVELRCDPISGHTALYWYRQSLGQGLEFLIYFQGNSAPDKSGLPSDRFSAERTGGSVSTLTIQRTQQEDSAVYLCASSSLGISSNGQYFGPGTRLTVT.

V gene TRBV10-3 combines with J gene TRBJ1-2; possible D gene TRBD1, 5 bases. The length of the CDR3 is 16 residues. CDR1 and CDR2 from the germline V gene are ENHRY and SYGVKD. Trimming shortened V by 8 bases and J by 5 bases, and 24 bases separated the two germline ends. The CDR3 DNA follows: TGTGCCATCCCGCGGGACGGGAACCTGGGGGGGTATGGCTACACCTTC. Amino acids: CAIPRDGNLGGYGYTF.

This clone occurred a few times. The genes are TRBV9 and TRBJ1-1; the D is unclear. Germline CDR1 and CDR2: SGDLS and YYNGEE. V dropped 3 bases and J dropped 8 bases, with 14 bases sitting between them. This CDR3 contains 13 residues. The CDR3 nucleotides read TGTGCCAGCAGCGCCGACCGACGGAGCGAAGCTTTCTTT. Protein sequence: CASSADRRSEAFF.

The rearrangement uses TRBV7-3 and TRBJ2-1; 13 nucleotides match TRBD2. Germline V gives CDR1 SGHTA, CDR2 FQGTGA. Trimming at V came to 5 bases and at J to 8 bases, leaving 3 bases not matched to a gene. CDR3 length: 14 amino acids. DNA of the CDR3: TGTGCCAGCAGCACAGGACTAGCGGGAGATGAGCAGTTCTTC. Protein product: CASSTGLAGDEQFF.

The chain has TRBV28 and TRBJ1-5; D is unclear. Trimming stripped 4 bases from V and 4 bases from J, with 11 bases between. Germline CDR1 MDHEN, CDR2 SYDVKM. CDR3 length equals 14 residues. The CDR3 bases are TGTGCCAGCAGTTCTCCCCCCCTGAATCAGCCCCAGCATTTT. This codes for CASSSPPLNQPQHF.

The chain employs TRBV2 and TRBJ2-5, with D possibly matching TRBD2 (5 bases). Germline loops: CDR1 SNHLY, CDR2 FYNNEI. V lost 6 bases, J lost 5 bases, and 10 bases lay in between. This CDR3 region has 12 residues. As DNA, the CDR3 is TGTGCCAGCAGGAGGGAGTTGGAGACCCAGTACTTC. Amino acid sequence: CASRRELETQYF.

V and J are TRBV6-6 and TRBJ2-2, with a weak D call TRBD1 (5 bases). The V gene's germline CDR1 is MNHNY and CDR2 SVGAGI (reference sequence). V dropped 5 bases and J dropped 5 bases, with 15 bases sitting between them. This CDR3 is 15 amino acids long. CDR3 protein: CASSPPLGVTGELFF. As DNA, the CDR3 is TGTGCCAGCAGTCCGCCGCTAGGGGTTACCGGGGAGCTGTTTTTT.

The V and J genes are TRBV5-1 and TRBJ1-1; TRBD1 agrees at 7 bases. Germline V CDR1 and CDR2: SGHRS, YFSETQ. The junction had 10 bases not matched to a gene; V was cut back by 4 bases and J by 7 bases. There are 14 residues in the CDR3. CDR3 sequence (DNA): TGCGCCAGCAGCCTAACAGGGGTGGCAATTGAAGCTTTCTTT. This encodes CASSLTGVAIEAFF.

The chain employs TRBV5-1 and TRBJ2-7; possible D gene TRBD2, 5 bases. Trimming stripped 4 bases from V and 3 bases from J, with 14 bases between. Per germline, CDR1 SGHRS and CDR2 YFSETQ. This CDR3 has 14 amino acids. The CDR3 region has the DNA TGCGCCAGCAGCACGAGGGATGGGCTCTACGAGCAGTACTTC. It codes for CASSTRDGLYEQYF.

In its sample, this clone was seen once. This chain joins TRBV10-3 and TRBJ2-1; 8 bases align to TRBD2. Per germline, CDR1 ENHRY and CDR2 SYGVKD. The CDR3 has 14 residues. V was clipped by 4 bases and J by 9 bases; unmatched bases: 8. The CDR3, as DNA: TGTGCCATCAGTGGAGCGGGAGCTGCTTCTGAGCAGTTCTTC. It translates to CAISGAGAASEQFF.

The CDR3 loop is CASSLGGTGGYYGYTF. CDR3 sequence (DNA): TGTGCCAGCAGCTTAGGTGGGACAGGGGGATACTATGGCTACACCTTC. The gene calls are TRBV7-2 and TRBJ1-2; 11 bases fit TRBD1. Trimming removed 1 base from V and 3 bases from J; junction bases left unmatched: 4. This CDR3 comprises 16 residues. CDR1 SGHTA and CDR2 FQGNSA come from the germline V gene.

A single count supports this clone. The chain joins TRBV19 to TRBJ1-1; D is unclear. Trimming cost V 7 bases and J 6 bases, with 21 bases left between them. Germline CDR1 reads LNHDA; CDR2 reads SQIVND (reference sequence). The CDR3 consists of 15 residues. CDR3 sequence: CASTQSSGVGAEAFF. The CDR3 coding sequence is TGTGCCAGTACCCAATCGTCCGGGGTTGGGGCTGAAGCTTTCTTT.

The chain is built from TRBV27 and TRBJ1-4; D is undetermined. Trimming removed 6 bases at V and 0 bases at J, with 8 bases between. This CDR3 region has 14 residues. Per the germline V gene, CDR1 is MNHEY and CDR2 is SMNVEV (reference sequence). The CDR3 here is CASSSGATNEKLFF. Written as DNA, the CDR3 is TGTGCCAGCAGCTCCGGAGCAACTAATGAAAAACTGTTTTTT.

The chain combines TRBV15 with TRBJ2-1, with D possibly TRBD2 on 6 matching bases. V was clipped by 2 bases and J by 10 bases, with 21 bases between them. The CDR3 is made up of 16 amino acids. Looked up from germline, CDR1 is LNHNV and CDR2 is YYDKDF (reference sequence). The CDR3 is CATSRRSASRAGEQFF. The DNA for the CDR3 is TGTGCCACCAGCAGAAGGTCAGCTTCACGGGCGGGGGAGCAGTTCTTC.

The chain is built from TRBV4-1 and TRBJ2-3; 9 positions agree with TRBD1. Trimming cost V 3 bases and J 14 bases; bases outside gene matches: 9. CDR1 and CDR2 (germline): MGHRA, YSYEKL. This CDR3 contains 13 residues. The CDR3, as DNA: TGCGCCAGCAGCCAGGACAGGGGTCCCCAGTGGTATTTT. It translates to CASSQDRGPQWYF.

The rearrangement links TRBV5-1 to TRBJ2-5; 11 positions agree with TRBD2. The germline V gene encodes CDR1 SGHRS and CDR2 YFSETQ. CDR3 length: 17 residues. V trimming: 2 bases; J trimming: 2 bases; junction bases outside the gene matches: 8. The DNA of the CDR3 is TGCGCCAGCAGCTTCGGGACTAGCGGACATCAACAAGAGACCCAGTACTTC. It is translated as CASSFGTSGHQQETQYF.

The count of this clone is one. This chain links TRBV6-5 with TRBJ1-1; tentative D call: TRBD1 (6 bases). Trimming removed 2 bases from V and 5 bases from J, with 15 bases in between. The CDR3 totals 15 residues. Germline-derived CDR1 and CDR2 are MNHEY and SVGAGI. CDR3 residues: CASSYSPQGSTEAFF. The CDR3 DNA sequence: TGTGCCAGCAGTTACAGCCCCCAGGGGAGTACTGAAGCTTTCTTT.

This clone has a single count. This chain uses TRBV3-1 (or the pseudogene TRBV3-2) with TRBJ2-6; no reliable D call. Trimming removed 1 base from V and 0 bases from J, with 10 bases in between. CDR3 length: 17 residues. Germline values: CDR1 LGHDT, CDR2 YNNKEL (reference sequence). The CDR3 reads CASSQAGRSSGANVLTF. The CDR3 DNA follows: TGTGCCAGCAGCCAAGCGGGTAGGAGCTCTGGGGCCAACGTCCTGACTTTC.